Listed here are 15 T cell receptor beta chains from one sample, sequenced in a study of shared clonotypes between healthy human individuals. The data were produced by immunoSEQ multiplex PCR, yet TCRdb's version contains in-frame clones alone and is incomplete. The top ten hold around 1.5% of the sample, which has about a million clones, about 75% seen once. Sequencing was performed on memory CD4+ T cells sorted from blood. Subset denoted: CD45RA-negative fraction. The receptors were sampled from a man between 18 and 29 years old in good health.

This clone has just a few counts. The genes are TRBV28 and TRBJ1-3; tentative D call: TRBD1 (5 bases). The germline V gene encodes CDR1 MDHEN and CDR2 SYDVKM. CDR3 length equals 16 residues. The V gene lost 2 bases and the J gene lost 0 bases, with 11 bases spanning the gap. The CDR3 DNA is TGTGCCAGCAGTTTACAGGGAGCGATCTCTGGAAACACCATATATTTT. It encodes CASSLQGAISGNTIYF.

The rearrangement joins TRBV6-1 to TRBJ1-4; perhaps TRBD1 as D (5 bases). The CDR3 length is 14 residues. Deletions cut 4 bases from V and 3 bases from J, with 9 bases between. Germline V gene sequence: CDR1 MNHNS, CDR2 SASEGT. As DNA, the CDR3 is TGTGCCAGCAGTGCAGGGATAGCTAATGAAAAACTGTTTTTT. Its protein is CASSAGIANEKLFF.

This clone came up a few times. This sequence joins TRBV28 and TRBJ2-3, with 7 nucleotides matching TRBD2. The CDR3 is 15 residues long. Unmatched junction bases numbered 6, after V lost 5 bases and J lost 1 base. Germline-derived CDR1 and CDR2 are MDHEN and SYDVKM. The chain's CDR3 is CASSLLAVGTDTQYF. As DNA, the CDR3 is TGTGCCAGCAGTCTCCTAGCGGTTGGCACAGATACGCAGTATTTT.

The V gene is TRBV7-9, the J gene TRBJ1-4; D not resolved. Germline V CDR1 and CDR2: SEHNR, FQNEAQ (reference sequence). CDR3 size: 15 residues. V dropped 1 base and J dropped 4 bases, with 10 bases sitting between them. Here the CDR3 DNA reads TGTGCCAGCAGCTTAGTAGAGCAGAGTAATGAAAAACTGTTTTTT. Residues: CASSLVEQSNEKLFF.

The rearrangement uses TRBV5-6 and TRBJ2-7; D not resolved. V lost 3 bases, J lost 5 bases, and 6 bases lay in between. Germline V gene lookup returns CDR1 SGHDT and CDR2 YYEEEE. This CDR3 spans 11 amino acids. CDR3 loop: CASSWEHEQYF. The CDR3 coding sequence is TGTGCCAGCAGCTGGGAACACGAGCAGTACTTC.

This clone has only a few counts. CDR3 amino acids: CASRRTSGINEQFF. The CDR3 DNA reads as TGTGCCAGCAGACGGACTAGCGGTATCAATGAGCAGTTCTTC. This chain joins TRBV6-5 and TRBJ2-1; 10 bases fit TRBD2. The CDR3 loop spans 14 amino acids. Germline V gives CDR1 MNHEY, CDR2 SVGAGI. V dropped 6 bases and J dropped 6; count of bases not matched to a gene: 5.

The chain carries TRBV4-1 and TRBJ2-1; 7 bases agree with TRBD1. Germline trimming cut 10 bases from V and 10 bases from J; bases unmatched to any gene: 7. From germline, CDR1 is MGHRA and CDR2 YSYEKL. The CDR3 spans 11 residues. The chain's CDR3 is CATHRGNEQFF. The CDR3 nucleotides read TGCGCCACCCACAGGGGAAACGAGCAGTTCTTC.

This chain connects TRBV6-5 to TRBJ1-6; a weak D match, TRBD1 (5 bases). Germline CDR1 reads MNHEY; CDR2 reads SVGAGI. The CDR3 has 14 amino acids. V shed 3 bases and J shed 5 bases, with 8 bases lying between them. Here the CDR3 reads CASSYDSNNSPLHF. DNA of the CDR3: TGTGCCAGCAGTTATGACAGCAATAATTCACCCCTCCACTTT.

The V call is TRBV11-2, the J call TRBJ2-5; no definite D call. V shed 5 bases and J shed 2 bases, with 12 bases lying between them. The CDR3 covers 14 residues. The germline V gene encodes CDR1 SGHAT and CDR2 FQNNGV. CDR3 residues: CASSPHWVQETQYF. The DNA for the CDR3 is TGTGCCAGCAGCCCCCATTGGGTTCAAGAGACCCAGTACTTC. Combining the CDR3 with reference TRBV11-2 and TRBJ2-5 gives the whole variable domain EAGVAQSPRYKIIEKRQSVAFWCNPISGHATLYWYQQILGQGPKLLIQFQNNGVVDDSQLPKDRFSAERLKGVDSTLKIQPAKLEDSAVYLCASSPHWVQETQYFGPGTRLLVL.

This CDR3 reads CASSFGAAPGANVLTF. CDR3 DNA: TGTGCCAGCAGCTTTGGAGCCGCCCCTGGGGCCAACGTCCTGACTTTC. The chain has TRBV5-4 and TRBJ2-6; no definite D call. Germline CDR1 and CDR2: SGHNT and YYREEE (reference sequence). V gave up 2 bases and J gave up 2 bases, with 11 bases separating them. The CDR3 has 16 residues.

The genes are TRBV4-1 and TRBJ1-5; no clear D gene. The CDR3 runs to 15 residues. Germline V CDR1 and CDR2: MGHRA, YSYEKL. The V end was cut by 1 base, the J end by 3 bases, with 10 bases between. In DNA form, the CDR3 reads TGCGCCAGCAGCCAAGCCGGGTTTATCAATCAGCCCCAGCATTTT. Protein sequence: CASSQAGFINQPQHF.

Concerning this clone: This CDR3 is also generated by other DNA sequences in the sample. The chain couples TRBV18 to TRBJ1-1; no definite D call. The CDR3 is made up of 13 amino acids. Germline V gene sequence: CDR1 KGHSH, CDR2 LQKENI. With 6 bases removed from V and 1 base from J, the gap between germline ends came to 9 bases. This CDR3 reads CASSLEENTEAFF. The CDR3 region has the DNA TGTGCCAGCTCTCTCGAGGAGAACACTGAAGCTTTCTTT.

Concerning this clone itself: This specimen includes other DNA sequences encoding the same CDR3. The rearrangement uses TRBV30 and TRBJ2-5; D gene ambiguous. CDR3 size: 11 residues. In germline, CDR1 is GTSNPN, CDR2 SVGIG (reference sequence). Trimming took off 2 bases at V and 1 base at J, with 2 bases between the two ends. CDR3 in DNA: TGTGCCTGGAGTACCCAAGAGACCCAGTACTTC. Translating it yields CAWSTQETQYF.

The V and J genes are TRBV19 and TRBJ2-7, with 10 nucleotides matching TRBD1. In germline, CDR1 is LNHDA, CDR2 SQIVND (reference sequence). With V trimmed by 5 bases and J by 4 bases, 8 bases remained unmatched. The CDR3 loop spans 15 amino acids. In DNA form, the CDR3 reads TGTGCCAGTAGTCCGCGGACAGGGGGGCCATACGAGCAGTACTTC. Translating gives CASSPRTGGPYEQYF. Filled out from reference TRBV19 and TRBJ2-7, the complete variable domain reads DGGITQSPKYLFRKEGQNVTLSCEQNLNHDAMYWYRQDPGQGLRLIYYSQIVNDFQKGDIAEGYSVSREKKESFPLTVTSAQKNPTAFYLCASSPRTGGPYEQYFGPGTRLTVT.

A word on this clone: The same CDR3 is also encoded by other DNA sequences in this sample. V usage is TRBV5-4 and J usage is TRBJ2-3; D gene uncertain. Trimming took 0 bases from V and 1 from J, leaving 3 bases between them. CDR3 length equals 13 residues. Germline CDR1 and CDR2: SGHNT and YYREEE (reference sequence). CDR3 DNA sequence: TGTGCCAGCAGCTTGGAGCGCACAGATACGCAGTATTTT. As protein: CASSLERTDTQYF.